The entry that follows covers one TCR beta chain sequence. Its antigen is undetermined. This specimen belongs to a study of radiotherapy plus CTLA-4 blockade in lung cancer. Study context: With approximately 30% of patients having disease control, objective responses were seen in approximately 18%. Overall study results and limits: Radiotherapy with ipilimumab was followed by blood expansion of tumor-derived clones.

Method: immunoSEQ multiplex PCR; TCRdb's copy keeps in-frame clones and lacks some. Found here are roughly 110,000 clones, about 84% of them singletons; the top ten hold roughly 2.5%. Patients in the study, people with chemo-refractory metastatic non-small-cell lung cancer, received focal radiation plus ipilimumab CTLA-4 blockade. CDR3 length: 15 residues. CDR1 is LGHNA and CDR2 is YSLEER in the germline V gene. The junction had 10 bases not matched to a gene; V was cut back by 2 bases and J by 7 bases. This receptor was identified in a human donor with non-small cell lung cancer that progressed on radiotherapy plus ipilimumab. Some clones in this sample may be carry-over from other donors' samples. The sequencing used peripheral blood, collected from a patient treated with radiotherapy plus ipilimumab. V is TRBV4-3 and J is TRBJ1-1; 7 bases line up with TRBD1. CDR3 sequence reads: CASSQLPRGEDEAFF. CDR3 coding DNA: TGCGCCAGCAGCCAACTTCCCAGGGGGGAGGATGAAGCTTTCTTT.